The source of this T cell receptor beta chain is a study of T cell changes during pregnancy in multiple sclerosis. The protocol was immunoSEQ multiplex PCR, while the TCRdb copy is restricted to in-frame clones and leaves out a portion. Here the sample spans 55,000 to 65,000 clones, just under 95% being singletons. Per the germline V gene, CDR1 is MDHEN and CDR2 is SYDVKM. Trimming cost V 6 bases and J 2 bases, with 14 bases left between them. The CDR3 totals 15 residues. This chain joins TRBV28 and TRBJ1-5, with D perhaps matching TRBD1 (6 bases). The sequence came from a female donor with multiple sclerosis, enrolled in a pregnancy study. The input for sequencing was CD4+ T cells from peripheral blood mononuclear cells, taken before pregnancy. The CDR3 sequence: CASSEQGLGNQPQHF. The CDR3 coding sequence is TGTGCCAGCAGCGAACAGGGCCTCGGCAATCAGCCCCAGCATTTT.